These T cell receptor beta chains were read from a single sample in a study of OX40 agonist ivuxolimab in advanced cancers. Assay used: immunoSEQ multiplex PCR; TCRdb lists only in-frame clones, some missing. The sample includes tens of thousands of clones, over 60% seen only once; the top ten take roughly 18%. Here the sequenced sample was CD4+ or CD8+ T cells sorted from blood, taken in a trial of the OX40 agonist ivuxolimab. These receptors were taken from an adult with an advanced solid tumor such as melanoma, head and neck, liver or kidney cancer. Both conserved end residues are part of each CDR3. D genes are given only for firm matches. Clone size is shown for a subset of rows, as once, few, many or a class of expanded clone.

v_gene	d_gene	j_gene	abundance	CDR3aa	CDR3nt
TRBV5-1	NA	TRBJ2-2	NA	CGSLQLNTGELFF	TGCGGCTCCCTACAGCTTAACACCGGGGAGCTGTTTTTT
TRBV9	TRBD1	TRBJ2-1	NA	CASSVGTGEYNEQFF	TGTGCCAGCAGCGTAGGGACAGGGGAATACAATGAGCAGTTCTTC
TRBV28	TRBD2	TRBJ2-1	NA	CASSRGGNSYNEQFF	TGTGCCAGCAGTCGCGGGGGAAACTCCTACAATGAGCAGTTCTTC
TRBV12-5	NA	TRBJ2-7	NA	CASGLHEQYF	TGTGCTAGTGGTTTGCACGAGCAGTACTTC
TRBV5-1	NA	TRBJ1-6	NA	CASSLSPGTVNSPLHF	TGCGCCAGCAGCTTGAGTCCGGGAACGGTGAATTCACCCCTCCACTTT
TRBV5-1	TRBD1	TRBJ1-3	NA	CASSLGTGGSGNTIYF	TGCGCCAGCAGCTTGGGGACAGGGGGCTCTGGAAACACCATATATTTT
TRBV9	NA	TRBJ2-7	NA	CASSVRDNLGYEQYF	TGTGCCAGCAGCGTCCGGGACAACTTGGGCTACGAGCAGTACTTC
TRBV28	NA	TRBJ1-2	NA	CASSFYSGYTF	TGTGCCAGCAGTTTTTACAGTGGCTACACCTTC
TRBV5-6	NA	TRBJ2-7	NA	CASSLAVTYEQYF	TGTGCCAGCAGCTTGGCCGTGACCTACGAGCAGTACTTC
TRBV18	TRBD1	TRBJ1-2	NA	CASSPGTVYGYTF	TGTGCCAGCTCACCCGGGACAGTCTATGGCTACACCTTC
TRBV6-5	TRBD2	TRBJ2-1	once	CASSRTSGYNEQFF	TGTGCCAGCAGTAGGACTAGCGGGTACAATGAGCAGTTCTTC
TRBV29-1	TRBD2	TRBJ2-3	NA	CSVRRASGLTDTQYF	TGCAGCGTTCGGCGGGCTAGCGGACTCACAGATACGCAGTATTTT
TRBV5-1	TRBD1	TRBJ2-1	NA	CASSLDPGPRGNNEQFF	TGCGCCAGCAGCTTAGATCCGGGACCCAGGGGGAACAATGAGCAGTTCTTC
TRBV5-1	TRBD2	TRBJ2-2	once	CASGPGGSNTGELFF	TGCGCCAGCGGTCCGGGAGGGTCGAACACCGGGGAGCTGTTTTTT
TRBV27	NA	TRBJ1-6	few	CASRVQGGNSPLHF	TGTGCCAGCAGAGTGCAGGGCGGTAATTCACCCCTCCACTTT
TRBV21-1	NA	TRBJ2-3	NA	CASSKESQQGSTDTQYF	TGTGCCAGCAGCAAAGAGTCGCAACAGGGGTCTACAGATACGCAGTATTTT
TRBV4-1	NA	TRBJ2-7	NA	CASSQERTRDEQYF	TGCGCCAGCAGCCAAGAGAGGACCCGGGACGAGCAGTACTTC
TRBV6-5	NA	TRBJ2-2	few	CASSYRREAGELFF	TGTGCCAGCAGTTACCGCAGGGAGGCCGGGGAGCTGTTTTTT
TRBV25-1	NA	TRBJ1-1	NA	CASSQQMNTEAFF	TGTGCCAGCAGCCAACAGATGAACACTGAAGCTTTCTTT
TRBV30	TRBD1	TRBJ1-5	NA	CAWSGQGGVQPQHF	TGTGCCTGGAGCGGACAGGGCGGTGTTCAGCCCCAGCATTTT
TRBV29-1	NA	TRBJ2-5	NA	CSVEERRGVGGQETQYF	TGCAGCGTTGAAGAAAGGAGGGGTGTGGGGGGCCAAGAGACCCAGTACTTC
TRBV29-1	NA	TRBJ1-3	NA	CSVPRSSGNTIYF	TGCAGCGTCCCGCGAAGCTCTGGAAACACCATATATTTT
TRBV11-2	NA	TRBJ2-5	few	CASSLAGGSQYF	TGTGCCAGCAGCTTAGCTGGGGGCTCCCAGTACTTC
TRBV11-2	NA	TRBJ1-1	once	CASSLVRDTEAFF	TGTGCCAGCAGCTTAGTTCGGGACACTGAAGCTTTCTTT
TRBV7-8	NA	TRBJ2-7	few	CASSPLGVRVSYEQYF	TGTGCCAGCAGCCCACTTGGTGTTAGGGTCTCCTACGAGCAGTACTTC
TRBV2	NA	TRBJ2-1	NA	CASMGLEQFF	TGTGCCAGCATGGGCTTGGAGCAGTTCTTC
TRBV5-8	TRBD1	TRBJ1-6	NA	CASSLGQGATPLHF	TGTGCCAGCAGTCTTGGACAGGGGGCTACACCCCTCCACTTT
TRBV10-2	TRBD2	TRBJ2-1	NA	CASRLASGGARNEQFF	TGCGCCAGCAGGCTCGCTAGCGGGGGGGCTCGCAATGAGCAGTTCTTC
TRBV19	NA	TRBJ1-5	few	CASSLVPGNNQPQHF	TGTGCCAGTAGTCTCGTACCCGGTAACAATCAGCCCCAGCATTTT
TRBV6-5	NA	TRBJ1-4	few	CASSSISATNEKLFF	TGTGCCAGCAGCTCTATCAGTGCAACTAATGAAAAACTGTTTTTT
TRBV10-2	TRBD1	TRBJ1-1	NA	CASGTGWTNTEAFF	TGCGCCAGCGGGACAGGGTGGACGAACACTGAAGCTTTCTTT
TRBV7-2	NA	TRBJ2-1	NA	CASSLDPGSSYNEQFF	TGTGCCAGCAGCTTAGATCCGGGGAGCTCCTACAATGAGCAGTTCTTC
TRBV5-6	NA	TRBJ2-5	NA	CASSVLGTQYF	TGTGCCAGCAGCGTATTGGGGACCCAGTACTTC